The clone carrying this T cell receptor (beta chain) was found many times. Its specificity is not known. This sample was included in a study of T cell responses to AZD1222 COVID-19 vaccine. Study-wide points: White British ancestry dominated among donors, who included more females, and clonal diversity was possibly underestimated.

Assay: immunoSEQ multiplex PCR; the TCRdb copy retains only in-frame clones and omits some. The sample contains some 80,000 clones, 88% of which appear only once. Germline lookup yields CDR1 SEHNR and CDR2 FQNEAQ (reference sequence). The length of the CDR3 is 16 residues. V lost 1 base, J lost 2 bases, and 14 bases lay in between. The chain combines TRBV7-9 with TRBJ1-1; no clear D. The clonotype comes from an adult who received the MenACWY meningococcal vaccine as a control. The specimen was peripheral blood, collected 28 days after the second dose of the MenACWY control vaccine. The CDR3 nucleotides read TGTGCCAGCAGCTTAGAAGAACGGGGAGTCAACACTGAAGCTTTCTTT. As protein: CASSLEERGVNTEAFF. The complete variable domain, with remaining parts taken from reference TRBV7-9 and TRBJ1-1, reads DTGVSQNPRHKITKRGQNVTFRCDPISEHNRLYWYRQTLGQGPEFLTYFQNEAQLEKSRLLSDRFSAERPKGSFSTLEIQRTEQGDSAMYLCASSLEERGVNTEAFFGQGTRLTVV.